This T cell receptor beta chain is from a study of PD-1 blockade in classical Hodgkin lymphoma. Study-level findings and limits: Unlike CD8+ TCR diversity, which did not rise significantly by C4D1, CD4+ TCR diversity did. For complete responders, baseline diversity was comparable to that of newly diagnosed patients. As was reported, newly diagnosed patients showed lower baseline TCR diversity than healthy donors did.

Time point in this sample: cycle 4 day 1 (C4D1), after more than five weeks of nivolumab. Exposure to brentuximab vedotin varied, and each patient had relapsed following autologous stem cell transplantation. In the case of this clone: Antigen unknown.

The ends were cut back, 5 bases at V and 0 bases at J, with 8 bases in the middle. The CDR3 has 15 residues. CDR1 is MRHNA, CDR2 SNTAGT, per germline. TCRdb's copy holds only in-frame clones and misses some; the assay was immunoSEQ multiplex PCR. In the table there are about 96,000 clones, 85% to 95% of which are singletons. The input for sequencing was peripheral blood mononuclear cells (PBMCs), taken before the fourth cycle of nivolumab. The V and J genes are TRBV6-4 and TRBJ2-6; D unresolved. The receptor was isolated from a human donor with classical Hodgkin lymphoma. CDR3 in DNA: TGTGCCAGCAGTCGGTACTCCTCTGGGGCCAACGTCCTGACTTTC. It translates to CASSRYSSGANVLTF.